This TCR beta chain comes out of a study of T cells in Graves' hyperthyroidism and ophthalmopathy. Findings and caveats of the study: Ophthalmopathy got predicted by the model a median about 6.7 months before its onset. Stable hyperthyroidism was separated from ophthalmopathy by a model based on 13 V-J features.

J was trimmed by 1 base and V by 2 bases; bases with no gene match: 19. The germline V gene has CDR1 GTSNPN and CDR2 SVGIG (reference sequence). The CDR3 length is 20 residues. This clonotype was picked up many times. Antigen unknown. RNA transcripts gave rise to amplified TCR beta CDR3 regions. HTBI primers were used for first-round RT-PCR of the TCR CDR3. Via MiXCR, TCRdb re-called the multiplex PCR reads, giving one row per CDR3 protein. The sample holds about 640,000 distinct CDR3 sequences, more than 20% seen once. The gene calls are TRBV30 and TRBJ2-1; TRBD2 matches 8 bases. The material sequenced was blood. The sequence derives from a young man with Graves' ophthalmopathy. The chain's CDR3 is CAWSITPRLARESSYNEQFF. The CDR3 bases are TGTGCCTGGAGTATCACTCCGCGACTAGCGAGGGAGTCGTCCTACAATGAGCAGTTCTTC.